Each of the 18 T cell receptor beta chains below was sequenced from the same sample in a study of T cell clonality in common variable immunodeficiency. Libraries were prepared by immunoSEQ multiplex PCR; TCRdb keeps only in-frame clonotypes and omits some of them. The repertoire consists of approximately 60,000 clones, none detected only once. Sequences were obtained from peripheral blood mononuclear cells. The source of these receptors is a person aged 18 to 70 in good health.

This clone was counted many times. The sequenced fragment ends 3 residues before the CDR3 boundary, so the rest is inferred from the germline J gene. J is TRBJ2-1 and V is TRBV20-1; D ambiguous. Germline CDR1 DFQATT, CDR2 SNEGSKA (reference sequence). The CDR3 totals 14 residues. CDR3 protein: CSIFSGSTRNEQFF. The part of the CDR3 DNA that was read is TGCAGCATATTCTCCGGGTCCACGCGCAATGAG.

In its sample, this clone was seen many times. The CDR3 end is not reached by the read, which stops 3 residues before it; the germline J gene fills it in. The chain carries TRBV6-4 and TRBJ2-1; TRBD2 is a possible D gene (6 bases). Trimming pared 6 bases from V and 4 bases from J, leaving 16 bases between. The CDR3 totals 15 residues. Per the germline V gene, CDR1 is MRHNA and CDR2 is SNTAGT. The CDR3 DNA, read in part, is TGTGCCAGCAGCAGAGCCGGGACTTATTACAATGAG. Translated: CASSRAGTYYNE. In full, the CDR3 reads CASSRAGTYYNEQFF.

In its sample, this clone was seen many times. From the germline J gene comes the end of the CDR3, since the read stops 3 residues before it. This chain links TRBV6-1 with TRBJ2-3, with D possibly matching TRBD2 (5 bases). The germline V gene encodes CDR1 MNHNS and CDR2 SASEGT. The V end lost 3 bases, the J end lost 2 bases, and 15 bases lay between the germline ends. The CDR3 spans 16 residues. The CDR3: CASSDRAVLITDTQYF. Incomplete CDR3 DNA: TGTGCCAGCAGTGATCGAGCGGTTCTTATCACAGATACG.

This clone was detected ten times or more. The read gets to within 3 residues of the CDR3 end, and the germline J gene fills in the rest. The chain links TRBV7-8 to TRBJ1-6; no firm D call. The CDR3 covers 14 residues. CDR1 is SGHVS and CDR2 is FQNEAQ in the germline V gene. V lost 1 base to trimming and J lost 7 bases, with 8 bases between them. CDR3 protein: CASSLGTENSPLHF. The sequenced CDR3 bases are TGTGCCAGCAGCTTAGGGACTGAGAATTCACCC.

This clone was seen ten or more times. The read falls 3 residues short of the CDR3 end, and the missing part is taken from the germline J gene. V usage is TRBV12-3 or TRBV12-4 and J usage is TRBJ1-2, with TRBD1 matching over 8 bases. This CDR3 has 14 amino acids. The CDR3 sequence: CASRVRQGAGGYTF. The sequenced CDR3 bases are TGTGCCAGCAGAGTTCGTCAGGGGGCGGGGGGC.

This clone was seen many times. Read coverage stops 3 residues before the CDR3 terminus; the germline J gene supplies the remainder. The chain joins TRBV2 to TRBJ1-6; D is possibly TRBD1 (6 bases). CDR3 length: 15 residues. In germline, CDR1 is SNHLY, CDR2 FYNNEI. V was cut by 6 bases and J by 7 bases, with 16 bases left in between. This CDR3 reads CASSRQEPENSPLHF. CDR3 DNA, as far as it was read: TGTGCCAGCAGCCGACAGGAGCCGGAAAATTCACCC.

This clone was detected ten times or more. The CDR3 end falls 3 residues outside the read, so it is completed with the germline J gene. This chain links TRBV19 with TRBJ1-6; D call uncertain. This CDR3 is 15 amino acids long. The germline CDR1 and CDR2 sequences are LNHDA and SQIVND (reference sequence). CDR3 residues: CASSRKGDGTSPLHF. The sequenced CDR3 bases are TGTGCCAGTAGTCGGAAGGGCGACGGCACTTCTCCC.

Note on this clone: The read stops 3 residues short of the end of the CDR3; the missing end is completed from the germline J gene. This chain uses TRBV11-1 with TRBJ2-1; perhaps TRBD2 as D (6 bases). Germline V gives CDR1 SGHAT, CDR2 FQDESV (reference sequence). This CDR3 is built from 13 residues. Trimming left V 5 bases short and J 3 bases short, with 8 bases between. The CDR3 DNA, read in part, is TGTGCCAGCAGCCTGGGACTCTACAATGAG. It encodes CASSLGLYNE. The entire CDR3 protein is CASSLGLYNEQFF. The complete variable domain, with remaining parts taken from reference TRBV11-1 and TRBJ2-1, reads EAEVAQSPRYKITEKSQAVAFWCDPISGHATLYWYRQILGQGPELLVQFQDESVVDDSQLPKDRFSAERLKGVDSTLKIQPAELGDSAMYLCASSLGLYNEQFFGPGTRLTVL.

The table lists this clone with many counts. The CDR3 end lies 3 residues beyond the end of the read and is filled in from the germline J gene. The genes are TRBV20-1 and TRBJ1-1; perhaps TRBD1 as D (5 bases). V shed 3 bases and J shed 4 bases, with 9 bases lying between them. Germline V gene lookup returns CDR1 DFQATT and CDR2 SNEGSKA (reference sequence). The CDR3 length is 12 residues. Incomplete CDR3 DNA: TGCAGTGCTAGTATAGGGGCCACTGAA. Encoded protein: CSASIGATE. The whole CDR3 reads CSASIGATEAFF.

This clone showed up many times. CDR3 amino acids: CARNHREETQYF. Partial CDR3 DNA: TGTGCCAGGAATCACAGGGAAGAGACC. V is TRBV6-4 and J is TRBJ2-5; a weak D match, TRBD1 (6 bases). The CDR3 is cut off 3 residues early in the read; its end comes from the germline J gene. V was shortened by 9 bases and J by 3 bases, with 11 bases between the two germline ends. Germline-derived CDR1 and CDR2 are MRHNA and SNTAGT. This CDR3 is 12 amino acids long.

This clone was recorded many times. The read ends 3 residues shy of where the CDR3 ends; the end is completed using the germline J gene. The chain employs TRBV20-1 and TRBJ1-1; D call uncertain. CDR1 and CDR2 from the germline V gene are DFQATT and SNEGSKA (reference sequence). The CDR3 contains 13 residues. The V gene lost 4 bases and the J gene lost 6 bases, with 15 bases spanning the gap. CDR3 DNA (partial): TGCAGTGCTACTATCGTACAAGGGTCTGAA. Protein sequence: CSATIVQGSE. The entire CDR3 protein reads CSATIVQGSEAFF.

This clone was observed at least ten times. Its ends do not fully match the called genes, so a read error is possible. The read stops 3 residues short of the end of the CDR3; the missing end is completed from the germline J gene. The rearrangement links TRBV6-4 to TRBJ2-1; tentatively, D is TRBD1 (6 bases). CDR1 and CDR2 (germline): MRHNA, SNTAGT. CDR3 size: 14 residues. CDR3 DNA, as far as it was read: TGTGCCAGCAGTTCGGACAGCTCCTGCAATGAG. Protein product: CASSSDSSCNE. The entire CDR3 reads CASSSDSSCNEQFF.

The sample holds many counts of this clone. The read halts 3 residues ahead of the CDR3 end, with the missing end drawn from the germline J gene. Different DNA sequences within this sample yield the same CDR3. The rearrangement joins TRBV6-2 or TRBV6-3 to TRBJ1-3; TRBD1 is a possible D gene (6 bases). Trimming stripped 6 bases from V and 3 bases from J, with 9 bases between. The CDR3 has 13 residues. The germline V gene has CDR1 MNHEY and CDR2 SVGEGT. CDR3 bases read: TGTGCCAGCAGATCAGGGGTTGGAAACACC. Translation gives CASRSGVGNT. The entire CDR3 protein is CASRSGVGNTIYF.

Ten or more counts support this clone. The missing CDR3 end, 3 residues past where the read stops, is filled in from the germline J gene. The chain has TRBV4-1 and TRBJ2-5; the match to TRBD2 covers 13 bases. V shed 3 bases and J 5 bases; nucleotides not matched to a gene: 9. CDR1 is MGHRA and CDR2 is YSYEKL in the germline V gene. This CDR3 has 17 amino acids. The CDR3 sequence is CASSHGLAGAGRETQYF. The CDR3 DNA, read in part, is TGCGCCAGCAGCCACGGACTAGCGGGGGCCGGGAGGGAGACC.

The table lists this clone with many counts. Read data end 3 residues before the CDR3 end; the end is taken from the germline J gene. The chain carries TRBV7-2 and TRBJ2-2; 7 bases agree with TRBD1. The V gene's germline CDR1 is SGHTA and CDR2 FQGNSA. V shed 0 bases, J shed 2 bases, and the junction held 3 bases outside the gene matches. This CDR3 is 16 amino acids long. The CDR3 loop reads CASSLAGTVNTGELFF. The sequenced CDR3 bases are TGTGCCAGCAGCTTAGCGGGGACAGTCAACACCGGGGAG.

A word on this clone: The read stops 3 residues short of the end of the CDR3; the missing end is completed from the germline J gene. V usage is TRBV30 and J usage is TRBJ2-4, with D perhaps matching TRBD1 (5 bases). The germline CDR1 and CDR2 sequences are GTSNPN and SVGIG (reference sequence). This CDR3 is built from 14 residues. The covered CDR3 bases are TGTGCCTGGAGTGTAAGGGGCAGGAACTATGGT. It is translated as CAWSVRGRNYG. The CDR3 in full is CAWSVRGRNYGQYF.

This clone was seen repeatedly, ten times or more. Read sequence stops 3 residues before the CDR3 end, and the germline J gene provides the missing end. This chain connects TRBV2 to TRBJ2-5; D call uncertain. V shed 2 bases and J shed 3 bases, with 4 bases lying between them. The CDR3 has 12 amino acids. Germline V gene data show CDR1 as SNHLY and CDR2 as FYNNEI. CDR3 residues: CASSEFKETQYF. The CDR3 DNA, read in part, is TGTGCCAGCAGTGAATTCAAAGAGACC.

About this clone itself: The sequence runs out 3 residues before the end of the CDR3; the remainder is reconstructed from the germline J gene. This sequence joins TRBV19 and TRBJ1-5; no clear D gene. V was clipped by 7 bases and J by 0 bases, with 13 bases between them. This CDR3 spans 15 amino acids. Germline V lookup: CDR1 LNHDA, CDR2 SQIVND (reference sequence). The CDR3 here is CASTPSGGSNQPQHF. The sequenced CDR3 bases are TGTGCCAGTACCCCGAGCGGTGGTAGCAATCAGCCC.